A single sample gave rise to the 11 T cell receptor beta chains below, sequenced in a study of T cell repertoires in cytomegalovirus infection. One entry per CDR3 protein results from TCRdb running MiXCR on the reads. The top ten clones hold 10% to 15% of a sample with around 900,000 distinct CDR3 sequences, around 32% of them seen once. No antigen is known for these receptors. The sequencing here drew on cultured CD8+ T cells from PBMCs, taken from culture after CMV antigen stimulation. These receptors originate from a human donor in good health (CMV status not recorded). Some clones in this sample may be carry-over from other donors' samples.

This clonotype was counted a few times. The V and J genes are TRBV20-1 and TRBJ2-1; D is unresolved. Germline V gene sequence: CDR1 DFQATT, CDR2 SNEGSKA (reference sequence). This CDR3 is built from 17 residues. V was cut by 1 base and J by 2 bases, with 18 bases left in between. The CDR3 sequence is CSARVPRPARPYNEQFF. CDR3 sequence (DNA): TGCAGTGCTAGAGTTCCGCGGCCAGCGCGGCCCTACAATGAGCAGTTCTTC.

V gene TRBV20-1 combines with J gene TRBJ1-2; a weak D match, TRBD1 (5 bases). The CDR3 spans 14 residues. V lost 2 bases and J 7 bases, leaving 17 bases between the germline ends. Germline values: CDR1 DFQATT, CDR2 SNEGSKA (reference sequence). In DNA, the CDR3 is TGCAGTGCTAGATCTTACCGGGGCCCGGGTGGCTACACCTTC. The encoded protein is CSARSYRGPGGYTF.

This rearrangement joins TRBV7-9 to TRBJ1-2; the D gene is possibly TRBD1 (5 bases). The CDR3 has 11 amino acids. Germline CDR1 and CDR2: SEHNR and FQNEAQ (reference sequence). Trimming removed 8 bases at V and 8 bases at J, with 12 bases between. CDR3 loop: CASRGTGGYTF. Written as DNA, the CDR3 is TGTGCCAGCCGTGGGACGGGAGGCTACACCTTC.

The chain uses TRBV7-6 and TRBJ2-2; the match to TRBD2 covers 12 bases. Germline CDR1 reads SGHVS; CDR2 reads FNYEAQ. The CDR3 extends over 16 amino acids. Unmatched junction bases numbered 2, after V lost 5 bases and J lost 1 base. CDR3 sequence reads: CASSTSGGRNTGELFF. CDR3 bases: TGTGCCAGCAGCACTAGCGGGGGGCGGAACACCGGGGAGCTGTTTTTT.

J is TRBJ2-1 and V is TRBV4-1; possibly TRBD2 for D (7 bases). Trimming stripped 1 base from V and 7 bases from J, with 23 bases between. There are 18 residues in the CDR3. The germline V gene has CDR1 MGHRA and CDR2 YSYEKL. CDR3 residues: CASSQAGLGGGASNEQFF. Here the CDR3 DNA reads TGCGCCAGCAGCCAAGCGGGTTTGGGAGGGGGGGCCTCAAATGAGCAGTTCTTC.

This clonotype was observed many times. One end of the junction varies from germline; a read error may be responsible. J is TRBJ2-5 and V is TRBV12-3 or TRBV12-4; 9 bases are shared with TRBD2. The CDR3 sequence is 13 residues long. CDR3 protein: CASSLAGTETQYF. CDR3 DNA sequence: TGTGCCAGCAGTCTAGCGGGGACAGAGACCCAGTACTTC.

This clonotype turned up a few times. J is TRBJ2-2 and V is TRBV5-4; no firm D call. This CDR3 is 15 amino acids long. Germline-derived CDR1 and CDR2 are SGHNT and YYREEE (reference sequence). The ends were cut back, 5 bases at V and 0 bases at J, with 11 bases in the middle. CDR3 nucleotide sequence: TGTGCCAGCAGGCTGGCACCCGCGAACACCGGGGAGCTGTTTTTT. This codes for CASRLAPANTGELFF.

Only a few counts were recorded for this clonotype. The chain couples TRBV7-9 to TRBJ2-2, with 8 bases matching TRBD1. This CDR3 spans 17 amino acids. Germline V gives CDR1 SEHNR, CDR2 FQNEAQ (reference sequence). The V and J ends lost 1 base and 4 bases, in that order; junction bases with no gene match: 8. CDR3 nucleotides: TGTGCCAGCAGCTTAGGGGGACAGGCTGGGAGCACCGGGGAGCTGTTTTTT. This encodes CASSLGGQAGSTGELFF.

The rearrangement joins TRBV7-2 to TRBJ1-4; D unclear. Trimming shortened V by 3 bases and J by 8 bases, and 19 bases separated the two germline ends. The CDR3 loop spans 16 amino acids. The germline gives CDR1 SGHTA, CDR2 FQGNSA. The CDR3 sequence is CASSLNLGGSTEKLFF. CDR3 DNA sequence: TGTGCCAGCAGCTTGAATCTGGGAGGGTCCACAGAAAAACTGTTTTTT.

The rearrangement uses TRBV6-5 and TRBJ2-1; D may be TRBD2 (6 bases). V lost 2 bases and J 9 bases, leaving 8 bases between the germline ends. The CDR3 is 12 amino acids. The germline CDR1 and CDR2 sequences are MNHEY and SVGAGI. Written as DNA, the CDR3 is TGTGCCAGCAGTTACGTCGGGGGTGAGCAGTTCTTC. It translates to CASSYVGGEQFF.

Many counts were recorded for this clonotype. The chain recombines TRBV7-8 with TRBJ2-1; 9 bases are shared with TRBD2. Germline V gene data show CDR1 as SGHVS and CDR2 as FQNEAQ. The CDR3 runs to 16 residues. J was trimmed by 4 bases and V by 6 bases; bases with no gene match: 10. The DNA of the CDR3 is TGTGCCAGCAGACCCTCAGCGGGGGGACTGTACAATGAGCAGTTCTTC. It is translated as CASRPSAGGLYNEQFF.